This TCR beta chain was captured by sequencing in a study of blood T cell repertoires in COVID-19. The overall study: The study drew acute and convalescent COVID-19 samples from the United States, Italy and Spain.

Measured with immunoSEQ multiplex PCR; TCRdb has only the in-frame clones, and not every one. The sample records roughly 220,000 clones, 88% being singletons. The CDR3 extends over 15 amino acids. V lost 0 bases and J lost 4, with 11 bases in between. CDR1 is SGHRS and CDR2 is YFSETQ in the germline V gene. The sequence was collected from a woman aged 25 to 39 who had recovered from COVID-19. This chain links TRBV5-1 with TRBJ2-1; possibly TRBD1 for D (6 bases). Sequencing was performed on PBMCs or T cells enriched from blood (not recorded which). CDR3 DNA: TGCGCCAGCAGCTTGGTCGCCAGGGGATACAATGAGCAGTTCTTC. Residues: CASSLVARGYNEQFF. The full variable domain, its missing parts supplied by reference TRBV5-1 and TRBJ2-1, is KAGVTQTPRYLIKTRGQQVTLSCSPISGHRSVSWYQQTPGQGLQFLFEYFSETQRNKGNFPGRFSGRQFSNSRSEMNVSTLELGDSALYLCASSLVARGYNEQFFGPGTRLTVL.